A selection of T cell receptor beta chains follows, all from one sample in a study of CD8+ T cells in alopecia areata. Produced via immunoSEQ multiplex PCR; TCRdb's table is partial and in-frame only. The sample lists just over 30,000 clones, 62% occurring once. The sequencing input was NKG2D-high CD8+ T cells sorted from blood. These receptor sequences come from a human donor with alopecia areata. CDR3s include the opening cysteine and the closing phenylalanine or tryptophan. The order of the fields is clone size, V gene, J gene, D gene, CDR3 protein, CDR3 DNA. A D gene is named only where the DNA matches it firmly. Some rows mark clone size as missing; the rest say once, few, many or name a class of expanded clone.

size: few
V: TRBV4-2
J: TRBJ2-7
D: -
CDR3: CASSQIQGTYEQYF
DNA: TGTGCCAGCAGCCAAATCCAGGGTACCTACGAGCAGTACTTC

size: -
V: TRBV9
J: TRBJ2-2
D: TRBD1
CDR3: CASSVRSGTGFLAGELFF
DNA: TGTGCCAGCAGCGTAAGGTCCGGGACAGGGTTTTTGGCCGGGGAGCTGTTTTTT

size: few
V: TRBV7-6
J: TRBJ1-1
D: -
CDR3: CASSLDFGNTEAFF
DNA: TGTGCCAGCAGCTTAGATTTTGGGAACACTGAAGCTTTCTTT

size: few
V: TRBV29-1
J: TRBJ2-5
D: TRBD1
CDR3: CSVDLKGQDGETQYF
DNA: TGCAGCGTTGACCTAAAGGGACAGGATGGAGAGACCCAGTACTTC

size: -
V: TRBV18
J: TRBJ2-5
D: -
CDR3: CASSGEGAAPQETQYF
DNA: TGTGCCAGCTCGGGAGAAGGGGCTGCCCCACAAGAGACCCAGTACTTC

size: -
V: TRBV27
J: TRBJ2-7
D: TRBD2
CDR3: CASSPGLVRYEQYF
DNA: TGTGCCAGCAGTCCGGGACTAGTCAGGTACGAGCAGTACTTC

size: -
V: TRBV7-9
J: TRBJ2-7
D: -
CDR3: CASSLMEYEQYF
DNA: TGTGCCAGCAGCTTAATGGAATACGAGCAGTACTTC

size: -
V: TRBV14
J: TRBJ2-7
D: -
CDR3: CASSQTYEQYF
DNA: TGTGCCAGCAGCCAAACCTACGAGCAGTACTTC

size: -
V: TRBV4-1
J: TRBJ1-5
D: -
CDR3: CASSQWVAANQPQHF
DNA: TGCGCCAGCAGCCAATGGGTCGCCGCGAATCAGCCCCAGCATTTT

size: -
V: TRBV5-1
J: TRBJ2-1
D: -
CDR3: CASIGASYFEQFF
DNA: TGCGCCAGCATAGGTGCTAGTTATTTTGAGCAGTTCTTC

size: -
V: TRBV30
J: TRBJ2-1
D: -
CDR3: CAWSVASAGEQFF
DNA: TGTGCCTGGAGTGTTGCTAGCGCGGGTGAGCAGTTCTTC

size: -
V: TRBV7-8
J: TRBJ2-3
D: -
CDR3: CASSFLSTDTQYF
DNA: TGTGCCAGCAGCTTTCTGAGCACAGATACGCAGTATTTT

size: -
V: TRBV10-3
J: TRBJ2-7
D: -
CDR3: CAISYGSYYEQYF
DNA: TGTGCCATCAGTTACGGGTCGTACTACGAGCAGTACTTC

size: -
V: TRBV4-1
J: TRBJ2-1
D: -
CDR3: CASSRGPGSYNEQFF
DNA: TGCGCCAGCAGCCGCGGGCCAGGCTCCTACAATGAGCAGTTCTTC

size: once
V: TRBV29-1
J: TRBJ1-6
D: TRBD1
CDR3: CSAQLGQVPNSPLHF
DNA: TGCAGCGCCCAATTGGGACAGGTTCCAAATTCACCCCTCCACTTT

size: -
V: TRBV7-9
J: TRBJ2-1
D: -
CDR3: CASSPDSQYNEQFF
DNA: TGTGCCAGCAGCCCGGACAGTCAATACAATGAGCAGTTCTTC

size: -
V: TRBV6-5
J: TRBJ2-7
D: TRBD1
CDR3: CASRDRLNYEQYF
DNA: TGTGCCAGTCGGGACAGACTAAACTACGAGCAGTACTTC

size: -
V: TRBV4-1
J: TRBJ2-7
D: -
CDR3: CASSQVTQSYEQYF
DNA: TGCGCCAGCAGCCAAGTGACGCAATCCTACGAGCAGTACTTC

size: few
V: TRBV29-1
J: TRBJ2-1
D: -
CDR3: CSVGAGNEQFF
DNA: TGCAGCGTTGGGGCGGGGAATGAGCAGTTCTTC

size: -
V: TRBV9
J: TRBJ2-5
D: -
CDR3: CASSVGSSQETQYF
DNA: TGTGCCAGCAGCGTAGGGTCAAGCCAAGAGACCCAGTACTTC

size: few
V: TRBV7-9
J: TRBJ2-5
D: TRBD2
CDR3: CASSGTQRDYF
DNA: TGTGCCAGCAGCGGGACGCAGCGGGATTACTTC

size: -
V: TRBV7-6
J: TRBJ2-3
D: TRBD2
CDR3: CASSSILAGADTQYF
DNA: TGTGCCAGCAGCTCGATACTAGCGGGAGCAGATACGCAGTATTTT

size: few
V: TRBV29-1
J: TRBJ2-1
D: TRBD2
CDR3: CSVEDLASGSGNEQFF
DNA: TGCAGCGTTGAAGATCTGGCTAGCGGGAGTGGTAATGAGCAGTTCTTC

size: -
V: TRBV25-1
J: TRBJ2-7
D: -
CDR3: CASSVGGSYEQYF
DNA: TGTGCCAGCAGTGTGGGGGGTTCCTACGAGCAGTACTTC

size: few
V: TRBV29-1
J: TRBJ2-1
D: -
CDR3: CSVEKGNNEQFF
DNA: TGCAGCGTTGAAAAAGGCAACAATGAGCAGTTCTTC

size: -
V: TRBV9
J: TRBJ2-1
D: TRBD2
CDR3: CASSVGTGLGWYNEQFF
DNA: TGTGCCAGCAGCGTGGGGACGGGACTAGGGTGGTACAATGAGCAGTTCTTC

size: -
V: TRBV19
J: TRBJ2-7
D: -
CDR3: CASSPISGARIYEQYF
DNA: TGTGCCAGTAGTCCTATTTCTGGGGCGCGGATCTACGAGCAGTACTTC

size: few
V: TRBV4-3
J: TRBJ1-5
D: -
CDR3: CASSQDRRQVRGNQPQHF
DNA: TGCGCCAGCAGCCAAGATCGAAGGCAGGTCCGGGGTAATCAGCCCCAGCATTTT

size: -
V: TRBV7-9
J: TRBJ1-2
D: -
CDR3: CASSLFIPGDGYTF
DNA: TGTGCCAGCAGCTTATTCATCCCCGGGGATGGCTACACCTTC

size: -
V: TRBV7-9
J: TRBJ2-6
D: TRBD2
CDR3: CASSLPRESGANVLTF
DNA: TGTGCCAGCAGCTTACCGCGGGAGTCTGGGGCCAACGTCCTGACTTTC

size: -
V: TRBV4-3
J: TRBJ1-1
D: -
CDR3: CASSPFMGTEAFF
DNA: TGCGCCAGCAGCCCTTTTATGGGGACTGAAGCTTTCTTT

size: -
V: TRBV28
J: TRBJ2-3
D: TRBD2
CDR3: CASSLSKLTLAGGTDTQYF
DNA: TGTGCCAGCAGTTTATCGAAACTCACCTTGGCGGGGGGCACAGATACGCAGTATTTT

size: -
V: TRBV27
J: TRBJ2-7
D: -
CDR3: CASMGQRLEQYF
DNA: TGTGCCAGCATGGGGCAGCGCCTTGAGCAGTACTTC

size: -
V: TRBV7-9
J: TRBJ2-1
D: -
CDR3: CASSELDGGPYNEQFF
DNA: TGTGCCAGCAGCGAATTGGACGGGGGCCCATACAATGAGCAGTTCTTC

size: -
V: TRBV27
J: TRBJ2-1
D: TRBD2
CDR3: CASSTIAGGLYNEQFF
DNA: TGTGCCAGCAGTACTATAGCGGGAGGACTATACAATGAGCAGTTCTTC

size: few
V: TRBV7-9
J: TRBJ2-3
D: -
CDR3: CASSVTADTQYF
DNA: TGTGCCAGCAGCGTGACAGCAGATACGCAGTATTTT